These T cell receptor beta chains were read from a single sample in a study of cytomegalovirus exposure and HLA in healthy donors. Only in-frame clones appear in the TCRdb table, and some are missing; sequencing was by immunoSEQ multiplex PCR. Here the sample spans 71,000 or so clones, around 93% being singletons. Sequencing input: PBMCs. Source of these receptors: a woman between 18 and 29 years old in good health and CMV-seronegative. CDR3s leave out the opening cysteine and the closing phenylalanine or tryptophan. A clone size is listed for some rows: how often the clone was seen (once, few, many), or a class if it is expanded.

clone size | J gene | V gene | CDR3 protein
. | TRBJ2-3 | TRBV6-4 | ASSDSRGADTQY
. | TRBJ1-4 | TRBV11-1 | ASSLRENEKLF
. | TRBJ2-7 | TRBV28 | ASSDGGAGGWDEQY
. | TRBJ2-1 | TRBV9 | ASSVGMESYNEQF
. | TRBJ2-7 | TRBV7-8 | ASSLVSGFSYEQY
. | TRBJ1-4 | TRBV29-1 | SVGEGADEKLF
. | TRBJ2-1 | TRBV7-2 | ASRPAGGLAGGNEQF
. | TRBJ2-1 | TRBV9 | ASSSKTSGAYNEQF
. | TRBJ1-4 | TRBV5-8 | ASRSTASGLF
once | TRBJ1-3 | TRBV6-5 | ASSSGQISGNTIY
. | TRBJ1-2 | TRBV29-1 | SVEDRRLEVGGYT
. | TRBJ2-2 | TRBV30 | AWSARVAGELF
. | TRBJ2-1 | TRBV4-1 | ASSQAMPGLAGGRKDNEQF
. | TRBJ1-1 | TRBV2 | ASTEQGITEAF
. | TRBJ1-1 | TRBV29-1 | SVLTGDGEWTEAF
. | TRBJ2-7 | TRBV6-1 | ASDRHYEQY
few | TRBJ1-2 | TRBV28 | ASSLTGGQVYGYT
. | TRBJ1-2 | TRBV6-1 | ASRWTGTGNGYT
once | TRBJ1-5 | TRBV7-9 | ASSTGGVVQPQH
. | TRBJ2-1 | TRBV28 | ASSPLGAGVSYNEQF
. | TRBJ2-3 | TRBV4-1 | ASSPTSADTQY
. | TRBJ2-7 | TRBV11-2 | ASSSLGGSYEQY
. | TRBJ2-3 | TRBV6-1 | ASSAPPYGTSGSTDTQY